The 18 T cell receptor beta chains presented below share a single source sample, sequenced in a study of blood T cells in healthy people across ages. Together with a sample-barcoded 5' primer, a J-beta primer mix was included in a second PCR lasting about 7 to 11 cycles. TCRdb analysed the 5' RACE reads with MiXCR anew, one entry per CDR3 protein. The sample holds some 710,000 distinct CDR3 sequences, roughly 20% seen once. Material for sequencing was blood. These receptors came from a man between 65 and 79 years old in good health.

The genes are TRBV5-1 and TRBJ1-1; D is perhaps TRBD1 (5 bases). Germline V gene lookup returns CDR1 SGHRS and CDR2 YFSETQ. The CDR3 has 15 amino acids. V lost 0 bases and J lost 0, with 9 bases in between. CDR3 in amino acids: CASSLGDGVNTEAFF. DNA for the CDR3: TGCGCCAGCAGCTTGGGGGACGGAGTGAACACTGAAGCTTTCTTT.

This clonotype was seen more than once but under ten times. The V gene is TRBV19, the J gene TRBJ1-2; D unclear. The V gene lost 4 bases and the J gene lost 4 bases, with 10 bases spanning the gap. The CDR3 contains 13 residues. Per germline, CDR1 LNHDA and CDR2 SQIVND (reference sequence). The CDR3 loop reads CASSTREAYGYTF. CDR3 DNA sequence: TGTGCCAGTAGTACCCGGGAAGCCTATGGCTACACCTTC.

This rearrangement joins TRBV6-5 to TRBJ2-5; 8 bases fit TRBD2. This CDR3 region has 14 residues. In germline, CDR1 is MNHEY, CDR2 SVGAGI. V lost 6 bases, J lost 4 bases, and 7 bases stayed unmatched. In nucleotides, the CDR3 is TGTGCCAGCAGGGGGTTAGCGGGAACAGAGACCCAGTACTTC. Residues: CASRGLAGTETQYF.

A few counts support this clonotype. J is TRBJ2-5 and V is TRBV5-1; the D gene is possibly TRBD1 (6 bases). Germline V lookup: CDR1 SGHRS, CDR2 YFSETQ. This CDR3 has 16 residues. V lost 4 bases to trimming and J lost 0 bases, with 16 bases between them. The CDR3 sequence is CASSLGQTNYQETQYF. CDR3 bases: TGCGCCAGCAGCCTCGGACAGACCAACTACCAAGAGACCCAGTACTTC.

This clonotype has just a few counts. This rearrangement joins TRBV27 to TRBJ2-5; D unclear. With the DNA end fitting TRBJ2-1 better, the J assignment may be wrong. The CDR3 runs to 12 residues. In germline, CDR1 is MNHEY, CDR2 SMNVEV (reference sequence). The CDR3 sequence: CASSLRNNEQFF. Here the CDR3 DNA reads TGTGCCAGCAGTTTACGGAACAATGAGCAGTTCTTC.

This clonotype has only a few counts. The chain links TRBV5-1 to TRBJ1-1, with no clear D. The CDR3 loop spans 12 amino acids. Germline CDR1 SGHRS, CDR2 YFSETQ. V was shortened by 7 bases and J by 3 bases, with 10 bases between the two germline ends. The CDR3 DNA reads TGCGCCAGCGCTTTGTTGGACACTGAAGCTTTCTTT. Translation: CASALLDTEAFF.

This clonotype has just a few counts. CDR3 nucleotides: TGTGCCAGCAGTCGGACTAGGGTCGGAGAGCAGTTCTTC. Its translation: CASSRTRVGEQFF. This chain links TRBV12-3 or TRBV12-4 with TRBJ2-1; 7 bases are shared with TRBD2. This CDR3 contains 13 residues. J was trimmed by 10 bases and V by 5 bases; bases with no gene match: 8.

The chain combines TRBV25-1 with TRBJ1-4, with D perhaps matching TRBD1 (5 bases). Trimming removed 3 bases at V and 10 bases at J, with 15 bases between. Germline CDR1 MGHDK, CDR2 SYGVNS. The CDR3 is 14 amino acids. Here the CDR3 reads CASSDENGAGKLFF. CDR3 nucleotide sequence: TGTGCCAGCAGTGATGAAAACGGGGCTGGAAAACTGTTTTTT.

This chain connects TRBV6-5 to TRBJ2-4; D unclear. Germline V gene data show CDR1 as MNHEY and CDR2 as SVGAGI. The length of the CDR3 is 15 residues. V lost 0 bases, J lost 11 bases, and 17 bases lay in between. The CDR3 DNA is TGTGCCAGCAGTTACTCGATCGAGAAGGGATCGGTTCAGTACTTC. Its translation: CASSYSIEKGSVQYF.

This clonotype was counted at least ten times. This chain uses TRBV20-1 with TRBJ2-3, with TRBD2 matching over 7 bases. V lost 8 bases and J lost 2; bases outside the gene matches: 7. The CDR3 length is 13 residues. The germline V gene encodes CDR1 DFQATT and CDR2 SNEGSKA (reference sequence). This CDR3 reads CSTRGGSTDTQYF. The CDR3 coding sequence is TGCAGTACCCGCGGGGGATCCACAGATACGCAGTATTTT.

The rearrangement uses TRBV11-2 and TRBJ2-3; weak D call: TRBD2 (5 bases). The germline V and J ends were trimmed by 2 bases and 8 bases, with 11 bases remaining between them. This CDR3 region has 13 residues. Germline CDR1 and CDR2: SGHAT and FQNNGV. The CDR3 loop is CASSLFSETTQYF. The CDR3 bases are TGTGCCAGCAGCTTATTTAGCGAGACTACGCAGTATTTT.

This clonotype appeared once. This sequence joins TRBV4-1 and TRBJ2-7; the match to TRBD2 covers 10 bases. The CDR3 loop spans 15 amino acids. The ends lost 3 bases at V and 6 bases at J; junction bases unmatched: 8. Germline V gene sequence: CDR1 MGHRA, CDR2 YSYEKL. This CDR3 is CASSHTTSGTTEQYF. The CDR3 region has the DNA TGCGCCAGCAGCCACACTACTAGCGGGACAACCGAGCAGTACTTC.

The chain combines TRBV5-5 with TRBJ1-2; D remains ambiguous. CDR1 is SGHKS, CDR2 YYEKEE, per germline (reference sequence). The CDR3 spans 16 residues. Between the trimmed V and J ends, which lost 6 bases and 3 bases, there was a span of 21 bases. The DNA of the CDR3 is TGTGCCAGCACCGTACAAGGAGACACCTTCTACTATGGCTACACCTTC. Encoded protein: CASTVQGDTFYYGYTF.

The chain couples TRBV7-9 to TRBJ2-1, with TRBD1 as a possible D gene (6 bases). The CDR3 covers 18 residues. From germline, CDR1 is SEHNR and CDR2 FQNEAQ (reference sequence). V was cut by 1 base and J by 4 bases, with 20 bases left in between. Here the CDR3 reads CASSLESQGTHSYNEQFF. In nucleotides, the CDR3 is TGTGCCAGCAGCTTAGAGTCACAGGGAACCCACTCATACAATGAGCAGTTCTTC. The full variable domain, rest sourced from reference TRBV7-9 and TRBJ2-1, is DTGVSQNPRHKITKRGQNVTFRCDPISEHNRLYWYRQTLGQGPEFLTYFQNEAQLEKSRLLSDRFSAERPKGSFSTLEIQRTEQGDSAMYLCASSLESQGTHSYNEQFFGPGTRLTVL.

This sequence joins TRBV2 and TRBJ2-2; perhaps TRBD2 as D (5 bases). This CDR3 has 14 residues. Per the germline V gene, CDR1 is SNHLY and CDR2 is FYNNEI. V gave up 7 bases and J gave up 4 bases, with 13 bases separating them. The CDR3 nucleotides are TGTGCCAGCATGGAGACGGACTCCACCGGGGAGCTGTTTTTT. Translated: CASMETDSTGELFF.

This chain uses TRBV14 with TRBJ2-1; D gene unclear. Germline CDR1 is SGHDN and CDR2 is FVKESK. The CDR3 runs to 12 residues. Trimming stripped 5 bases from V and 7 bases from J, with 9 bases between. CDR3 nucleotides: TGTGCCAGCAGCTTCGACCGGAATGAGCAGTTCTTC. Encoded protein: CASSFDRNEQFF.

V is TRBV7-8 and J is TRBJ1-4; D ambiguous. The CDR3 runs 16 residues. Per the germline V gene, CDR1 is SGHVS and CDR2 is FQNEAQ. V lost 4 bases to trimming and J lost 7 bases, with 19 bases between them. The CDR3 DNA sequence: TGTGCCAGCAGCTCCACCTCACTGGGCGGAGGTGAAAAACTGTTTTTT. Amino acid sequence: CASSSTSLGGGEKLFF.

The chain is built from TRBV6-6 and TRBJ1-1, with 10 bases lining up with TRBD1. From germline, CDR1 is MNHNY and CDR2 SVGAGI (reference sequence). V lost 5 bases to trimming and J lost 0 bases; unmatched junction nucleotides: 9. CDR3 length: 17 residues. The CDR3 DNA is TGTGCCAGCAGTAAACACCCGGGACAGGGGATGAACACTGAAGCTTTCTTT. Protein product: CASSKHPGQGMNTEAFF.